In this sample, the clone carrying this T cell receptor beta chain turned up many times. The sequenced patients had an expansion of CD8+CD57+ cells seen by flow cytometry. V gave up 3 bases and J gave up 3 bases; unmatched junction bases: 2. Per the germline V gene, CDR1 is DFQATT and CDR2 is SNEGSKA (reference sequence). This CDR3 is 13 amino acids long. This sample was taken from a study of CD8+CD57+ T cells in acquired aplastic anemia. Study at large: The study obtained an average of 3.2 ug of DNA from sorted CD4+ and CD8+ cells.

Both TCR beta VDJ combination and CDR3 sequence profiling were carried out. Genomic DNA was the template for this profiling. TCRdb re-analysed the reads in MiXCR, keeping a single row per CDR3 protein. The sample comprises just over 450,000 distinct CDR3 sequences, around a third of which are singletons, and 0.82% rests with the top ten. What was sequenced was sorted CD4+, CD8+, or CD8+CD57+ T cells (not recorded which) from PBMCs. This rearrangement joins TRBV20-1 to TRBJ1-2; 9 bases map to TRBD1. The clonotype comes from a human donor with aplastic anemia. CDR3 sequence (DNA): TGCAGTGCTAGTGACAGGGGGTACTATGGCTACACCTTC. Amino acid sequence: CSASDRGYYGYTF.